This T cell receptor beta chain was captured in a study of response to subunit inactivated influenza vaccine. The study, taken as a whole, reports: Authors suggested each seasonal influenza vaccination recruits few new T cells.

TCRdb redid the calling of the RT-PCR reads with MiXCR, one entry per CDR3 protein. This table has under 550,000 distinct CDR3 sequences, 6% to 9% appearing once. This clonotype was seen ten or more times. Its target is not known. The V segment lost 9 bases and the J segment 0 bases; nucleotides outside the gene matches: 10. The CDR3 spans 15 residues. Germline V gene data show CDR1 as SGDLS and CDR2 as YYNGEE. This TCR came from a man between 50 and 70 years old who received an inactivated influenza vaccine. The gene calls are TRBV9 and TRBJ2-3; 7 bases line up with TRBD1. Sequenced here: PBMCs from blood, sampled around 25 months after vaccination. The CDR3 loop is CATPITGASTDTQYF. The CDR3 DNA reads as TGTGCCACCCCAATCACAGGGGCTAGCACAGATACGCAGTATTTT.